Detailed here is one T cell receptor beta chain. What it binds is not known. Using immunoSEQ multiplex PCR, the repertoire was profiled, and TCRdb retains in-frame clones only, with some absent. The data show more than 80,000 clones, roughly 91% seen once. This specimen belongs to a study of graft-versus-host responses after intestinal transplantation. About the research overall: Each recipient received anti-thymocyte globulin induction, then tacrolimus and steroids for 3 to 4 years.

Trimming pared 2 bases from V and 7 bases from J, leaving 12 bases between. Germline CDR1 reads MDHEN; CDR2 reads SYDVKM. The CDR3 totals 13 residues. General study findings and limits: The authors found GvH clones in recipient marrow, some appearing first in ileum or blood. Early post-transplant falls in HvG clones accompanied the peak levels of circulating GvH clones.

The TCR originated in a human donor who received an intestinal transplant. The source material was unstimulated CD4+ T cells sorted from spleen or lymph node cells, sampled before intestinal transplant. The rearrangement joins TRBV28 to TRBJ2-7, with D tentatively TRBD2 (6 bases). CDR3 in DNA: TGTGCCAGCAGTTTAGAGCGGGTCCGGGAGCAGTACTTC. It yields the protein CASSLERVREQYF. The full variable domain, in which reference TRBV28 and TRBJ2-7 provide the parts outside the CDR3, is DVKVTQSSRYLVKRTGEKVFLECVQDMDHENMFWYRQDPGLGLRLIYFSYDVKMKEKGDIPEGYSVSREKKERFSLILESASTNQTSMYLCASSLERVREQYFGPGTRLTVT.